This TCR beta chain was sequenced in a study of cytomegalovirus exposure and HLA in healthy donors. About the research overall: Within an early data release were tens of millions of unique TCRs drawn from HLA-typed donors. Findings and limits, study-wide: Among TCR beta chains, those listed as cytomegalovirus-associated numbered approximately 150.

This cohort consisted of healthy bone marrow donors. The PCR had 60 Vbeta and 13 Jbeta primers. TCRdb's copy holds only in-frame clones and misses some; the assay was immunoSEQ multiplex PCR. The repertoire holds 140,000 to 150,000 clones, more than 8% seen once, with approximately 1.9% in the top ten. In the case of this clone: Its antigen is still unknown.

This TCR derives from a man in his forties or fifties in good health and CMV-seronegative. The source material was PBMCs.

The CDR3: CASSARVQRNIQYF. CDR3 DNA: TGTGCCAGCAGTGCTAGGGTACAGCGGAACATTCAGTACTTC. J is TRBJ2-4 and V is TRBV27; D is possibly TRBD2 (5 bases). V was pared by 5 bases and J by 7 bases, with 15 bases between. The CDR3 sequence is 14 residues long. Germline assignment: CDR1 MNHEY and CDR2 SMNVEV (reference sequence).